The 21 T cell receptor beta chains below come from one sample, sequenced in a study of neoadjuvant nivolumab and ipilimumab in lung cancer (dated by TCRdb to the early 2020s). Per the publication, the time point label means: at surgical resection after neoadjuvant nivolumab +/- ipilimumab. Library construction relied on the immunoSEQ multiplex PCR assay. In TCRdb, the immuneACCESS table is reduced to in-frame sequences with V and J assigned. These tables do not hold every clone; where another copy was compared, an unresolved V gene accounts for under half, and the others remain unexplained. Within this sample are under 15,000 clones, with roughly 70% of them counted one time only. Less than 25% of the sample lies in the top ten. The sequenced sample was peripheral blood, obtained after neoadjuvant nivolumab, alone or with ipilimumab, at or shortly before surgery. These receptors came from an adult with non-small cell lung cancer.

The J gene is TRBJ2-6, the V gene TRBV18, with a possible D match to TRBD2 (6 bases). Germline CDR1 reads KGHSH; CDR2 reads LQKENI. The CDR3 loop spans 17 amino acids. Trimming took 3 bases from V and 0 from J, leaving 12 bases between them. The CDR3 here is CASSPIRESSGANVLTF. The CDR3 DNA reads as TGTGCCAGCTCACCGATCCGGGAGAGCTCTGGGGCCAACGTCCTGACTTTC.

The J gene is TRBJ2-3, the V gene TRBV18; either TRBD1 or TRBD2 may fit D (5 bases each). The CDR3 length is 14 residues. Trimming shortened V by 2 bases and J by 5 bases, and 11 bases separated the two germline ends. Germline lookup yields CDR1 KGHSH and CDR2 LQKENI. Written as DNA, the CDR3 is TGTGCCAGCTCACCAGGGACGTTAGGAGATACGCAGTATTTT. Translated, it gives CASSPGTLGDTQYF.

V is TRBV11-3 and J is TRBJ2-3, with no clear D. Germline-derived CDR1 and CDR2 are SGHNT and YENEEA. V gave up 2 bases and J gave up 2 bases, with 8 bases separating them. The CDR3 extends over 14 amino acids. The CDR3 region has the DNA TGTGCCAGCAGCTTATCTTCGATCACAGATACGCAGTATTTT. Its translation is CASSLSSITDTQYF.

This clone was counted only a few times. The genes are TRBV4-1 and TRBJ1-2; possibly TRBD1 for D (6 bases). Germline CDR1 and CDR2: MGHRA and YSYEKL. Trimming removed 5 bases from V and 3 bases from J, with 13 bases in between. The CDR3 is made up of 14 amino acids. The CDR3 DNA reads TGCGCCAGCAGCGACTACAGACAGGACTATGGCTACACCTTC. Amino acids: CASSDYRQDYGYTF.

The chain employs TRBV4-1 and TRBJ2-1; no reliable D call. The CDR3 contains 14 residues. Germline CDR1 and CDR2: MGHRA and YSYEKL. V was clipped by 4 bases and J by 5 bases, with 12 bases between them. CDR3: CASSLYSRDNEQFF. DNA of the CDR3: TGCGCCAGCAGCCTTTACTCGCGTGACAATGAGCAGTTCTTC.

The chain uses TRBV10-3 and TRBJ1-1; 7 nucleotides match TRBD1. V trimming: 6 bases; J trimming: 8 bases; junction bases outside the gene matches: 9. The CDR3 extends over 13 amino acids. CDR1 ENHRY and CDR2 SYGVKD come from the germline V gene. The CDR3: CAISVGDSGEAFF. As DNA, the CDR3 is TGTGCCATCAGCGTAGGGGACAGTGGGGAAGCTTTCTTT.

The CDR3 sequence is CASSAQGGGSGKEYF. CDR3 in DNA: TGTGCCAGCAGCGCCCAGGGAGGCGGGAGCGGTAAGGAGTACTTC. The rearrangement uses TRBV7-9 and TRBJ2-7; 7 bases line up with TRBD2. The CDR3 sequence is 15 residues long. Per the germline V gene, CDR1 is SEHNR and CDR2 is FQNEAQ (reference sequence). Losses at the gene ends were 5 bases for V and 11 bases for J; bases not matched to a gene: 18.

The V call is TRBV6-5, the J call TRBJ2-6; a possible D gene is TRBD2 (6 bases). This CDR3 spans 16 amino acids. Germline CDR1 and CDR2: MNHEY and SVGAGI. V dropped 0 bases and J dropped 0 bases, with 6 bases sitting between them. The CDR3, as DNA: TGTGCCAGCAGTTACTCCGGGGGCTCTGGGGCCAACGTCCTGACTTTC. Translated, it gives CASSYSGGSGANVLTF.

The chain carries TRBV25-1 and TRBJ2-1; D might be TRBD1 (5 bases). V was trimmed by 6 bases and J by 2 bases, leaving 11 bases between them. The CDR3 has 14 residues. The V gene's germline CDR1 is MGHDK and CDR2 SYGVNS. The CDR3 region is CASRGLSPYNEQFF. CDR3 DNA sequence: TGTGCCAGCAGGGGGCTGAGCCCCTACAATGAGCAGTTCTTC.

The rearrangement uses TRBV6-5 and TRBJ2-1; 7 positions match TRBD1. J lost 12 bases, V lost 5 bases, and 4 bases had no gene match. The CDR3 is 11 residues long. The germline gives CDR1 MNHEY, CDR2 SVGAGI. CDR3 DNA sequence: TGTGCCAGCAGTCAAAGGGGGCGGCAGTTCTTC. Translating gives CASSQRGRQFF.

The V call is TRBV30, the J call TRBJ2-3; tentative D call: TRBD2 (6 bases). V was cut by 2 bases and J by 4 bases, with 13 bases left in between. Germline assignment: CDR1 GTSNPN and CDR2 SVGIG (reference sequence). This CDR3 has 14 residues. CDR3 bases: TGTGCCTGGAGTCGGGGGTCAAGGGCAGATACGCAGTATTTT. This gives the protein CAWSRGSRADTQYF.

The chain is built from TRBV5-4 and TRBJ1-1; D unclear. Germline V CDR1 and CDR2: SGHNT, YYREEE (reference sequence). V was pared by 5 bases and J by 5 bases, with 16 bases between. The CDR3 spans 14 residues. DNA of the CDR3: TGTGCCAGCAGGGAGAGGGAAGTCGGAACTGAAGCTTTCTTT. It translates to CASREREVGTEAFF. The full variable domain, in which reference TRBV5-4 and TRBJ1-1 provide the parts outside the CDR3, is ETGVTQSPTHLIKTRGQQVTLRCSSQSGHNTVSWYQQALGQGPQFIFQYYREEENGRGNFPPRFSGLQFPNYSSELNVNALELDDSALYLCASREREVGTEAFFGQGTRLTVV.

The sample holds one count of this clone. CDR3 loop: CASSLQEATGYTF. The CDR3 DNA sequence: TGTGCCAGCAGCTTACAGGAGGCTACTGGCTACACCTTC. The gene calls are TRBV11-2 and TRBJ1-2; no reliable D call. The V gene lost 2 bases and the J gene lost 7 bases, with 11 bases spanning the gap. The CDR3 consists of 13 residues. Germline V gives CDR1 SGHAT, CDR2 FQNNGV. Full variable domain (rest looked up from reference TRBV11-2 and TRBJ1-2): EAGVAQSPRYKIIEKRQSVAFWCNPISGHATLYWYQQILGQGPKLLIQFQNNGVVDDSQLPKDRFSAERLKGVDSTLKIQPAKLEDSAVYLCASSLQEATGYTFGSGTRLTVV.

This clone was counted only a few times. The J gene is TRBJ2-7, the V gene TRBV5-8; D is unclear. The V end was cut by 2 bases, the J end by 5 bases, with 5 bases between. CDR1 and CDR2 from the germline V gene are SGHTS and YDEGEE. CDR3 length equals 11 residues. CDR3 in DNA: TGTGCCAGCAGCTTTGGAGACGAGCAGTACTTC. Its translation: CASSFGDEQYF. Full variable domain (remainder filled in from reference TRBV5-8 and TRBJ2-7): EAGVTQSPTHLIKTRGQQATLRCSPISGHTSVYWYQQALGLGLQFLLWYDEGEERNRGNFPPRFSGRQFPNYSSELNVNALELEDSALYLCASSFGDEQYFGPGTRLTVT.

The rearrangement uses TRBV29-1 and TRBJ2-7, with D unclear. V was shortened by 3 bases and J by 1 base, with 13 bases between the two germline ends. Germline loops: CDR1 SQVTM, CDR2 ANQGSEA. CDR3 length: 14 amino acids. The CDR3 sequence is CSVEVGRSSYEQYF. As DNA, the CDR3 is TGCAGCGTTGAGGTGGGCAGGTCGTCCTACGAGCAGTACTTC.

The chain uses TRBV6-5 and TRBJ1-1; 7 bases line up with TRBD1. The CDR3 loop spans 14 amino acids. V dropped 6 bases and J dropped 4; count of bases not matched to a gene: 8. Germline V gene data show CDR1 as MNHEY and CDR2 as SVGAGI. This chain's CDR3 is CASSPPGGRTEAFF. The CDR3 DNA follows: TGTGCCAGCAGCCCCCCAGGGGGGCGCACTGAAGCTTTCTTT.

This rearrangement joins TRBV7-9 to TRBJ2-7; 14 bases match TRBD2. The CDR3 is 16 residues long. Germline values: CDR1 SEHNR, CDR2 FQNEAQ (reference sequence). The junction had 7 bases not matched to a gene; V was cut back by 5 bases and J by 4 bases. CDR3 sequence (DNA): TGTGCCAGCAGCCTAGGGACTAGCGGGAGACGATACGAGCAGTACTTC. Amino acid sequence: CASSLGTSGRRYEQYF.

The J gene is TRBJ2-7, the V gene TRBV7-2; 8 nucleotides match TRBD2. Trimming removed 2 bases from V and 0 bases from J; junction bases left unmatched: 9. The CDR3 is made up of 17 amino acids. The V gene's germline CDR1 is SGHTA and CDR2 FQGNSA. CDR3 bases: TGTGCCAGCAGCTTAACTAGCGGAGGGTGGAGCTCCTACGAGCAGTACTTC. The encoded protein is CASSLTSGGWSSYEQYF.

This clone was seen a single time. CDR3 DNA sequence: TGTGCCAGCAGCTTAGATGAAGAGACCCAGTACTTC. Protein sequence: CASSLDEETQYF. This sequence joins TRBV7-9 and TRBJ2-5; no firm D call. The germline V gene has CDR1 SEHNR and CDR2 FQNEAQ (reference sequence). Trimming took 1 base from V and 3 from J, leaving 3 bases between them. CDR3 size: 12 residues.

In its sample, this clone was seen a few times. The chain uses TRBV11-2 and TRBJ2-7; D remains ambiguous. Trimming took off 1 base at V and 5 bases at J, with 9 bases between the two ends. The germline V gene has CDR1 SGHAT and CDR2 FQNNGV. This CDR3 has 13 amino acids. The CDR3: CASSLGRWNEQYF. In nucleotides, the CDR3 is TGTGCCAGCAGCTTAGGCCGGTGGAACGAGCAGTACTTC.

V gene TRBV5-6 combines with J gene TRBJ2-3; D is uncertain. Looked up from germline, CDR1 is SGHDT and CDR2 is YYEEEE. The CDR3 is 15 residues long. The ends were cut back, 0 bases at V and 0 bases at J, with 8 bases in the middle. CDR3 bases: TGTGCCAGCAGCTTGGCGCCATTCAGCACAGATACGCAGTATTTT. This translates into CASSLAPFSTDTQYF.